This T cell receptor (beta chain) appears in the sequencing data of a study of response to subunit inactivated influenza vaccine. Whole-study results and caveats: Only a handful of new T cells, the authors suggested, are recruited with each seasonal influenza vaccination.

One entry per CDR3 protein results from TCRdb running MiXCR on the RT-PCR reads. The repertoire includes more than 550,000 distinct CDR3 sequences, roughly 12% of them detected once, and about 9.4% sits in the top ten. V was pared by 0 bases and J by 4 bases, with 15 bases between. Germline CDR1 is MNHEY and CDR2 is SVGAGI. The CDR3 covers 17 residues. A remark on this clonotype: Antigen specificity is unknown.

This chain links TRBV6-5 with TRBJ2-2; perhaps TRBD1 as D (6 bases). The TCR comes from a man aged 50 to 59 who received an inactivated influenza vaccine. This specimen was PBMCs from blood, taken on the day of vaccination. The CDR3, as DNA: TGTGCCAGCAGTTACTCGCTTGGGGGCGCCGGCACCGGGGAGCTGTTTTTT. This sequence encodes CASSYSLGGAGTGELFF.